This T cell receptor (beta chain) was sequenced during a study of T-cell reconstitution after alpha-beta-depleted transplantation in children. CDR3 length equals 12 residues. Per the germline V gene, CDR1 is SGHVS and CDR2 is FNYEAQ. V was pared by 8 bases and J by 2 bases, with 9 bases between. This clonotype was recorded at least ten times. Preparation of the TCRbeta library used unique molecular identifiers. From the PCR reads, TCRdb called clonotypes with MiXCR, one entry per CDR3 protein. The sample includes hundreds of thousands of distinct CDR3 sequences, 16% of them seen just once. This receptor was identified in a human donor who donated a stem cell graft to a child with acute myeloid leukemia. The sample here was PBMCs from the stem cell graft donor, taken from the stem cell graft. The chain is built from TRBV7-6 and TRBJ1-2; unclear D gene. CDR3 sequence (DNA): TGTGCCAGCGGAAGTGGAAACTATGGCTACACCTTC. Protein product: CASGSGNYGYTF.